A single sample is the source of the 25 T cell receptor beta chains below, sequenced in a study of shared clonotypes between healthy human individuals. Sequencing used immunoSEQ multiplex PCR; TCRdb keeps in-frame clones, though not all of them. The table lists more than 1 million clones, about 84% of them singletons. The sequenced sample was memory CD4+ T cells from PBMCs. Subset specified: CD45RA-negative fraction. The receptors originated from a man aged 18-30 years in good health. Some clones in this sample may be carry-over from other donors' samples.

This clone occurred once. The chain carries TRBV28 and TRBJ2-7; D gene unclear. CDR1 and CDR2 from the germline V gene are MDHEN and SYDVKM. The CDR3 length is 12 residues. The CDR3 loop reads CESPLAFYEQYF. As DNA, the CDR3 is TGTGAAAGCCCGTTAGCTTTCTACGAGCAGTACTTC.

The chain couples TRBV5-1 to TRBJ2-1, with 7 nucleotides matching TRBD2. CDR3 length: 15 residues. The germline V gene encodes CDR1 SGHRS and CDR2 YFSETQ. The ends lost 0 bases at V and 10 bases at J; junction bases unmatched: 10. The chain's CDR3 is CASSLGGSLFWEQFF. CDR3 in DNA: TGCGCCAGCAGCTTGGGCGGGAGTCTTTTCTGGGAGCAGTTCTTC.

The chain combines TRBV29-1 with TRBJ2-5, with a possible D match to TRBD2 (6 bases). V was shortened by 8 bases and J by 4 bases, with 14 bases between the two germline ends. Germline V gene data show CDR1 as SQVTM and CDR2 as ANQGSEA. The length of the CDR3 is 12 residues. The CDR3 DNA is TGCAGCCTACTTGGGGGAGGAGAGACCCAGTACTTC. Translating gives CSLLGGGETQYF. The full variable domain, rest sourced from reference TRBV29-1 and TRBJ2-5, is SAVISQKPSRDICQRGTSLTIQCQVDSQVTMMFWYRQQPGQSLTLIATANQGSEATYESGFVIDKFPISRPNLTFSTLTVSNMSPEDSSIYLCSLLGGGETQYFGPGTRLLVL.

V and J are TRBV10-3 and TRBJ1-1; D remains unclear. The CDR3 runs 13 residues. Trimming removed 3 bases from V and 6 bases from J, with 11 bases in between. Germline-derived CDR1 and CDR2 are ENHRY and SYGVKD. In DNA, the CDR3 is TGTGCCATCAGTGAATACAGCGGGGCTGAAGCTTTCTTT. This sequence encodes CAISEYSGAEAFF.

In this sample, this clone turned up once. The same CDR3 arises from other DNA sequences in this sample as well. CDR3: CASSLVGGADTEAFF. The CDR3 region has the DNA TGTGCCAGCAGCTTAGTAGGGGGGGCCGACACTGAAGCTTTCTTT. The rearrangement uses TRBV7-2 and TRBJ1-1; tentatively, D is TRBD1 (6 bases). V dropped 1 base and J dropped 3 bases, with 12 bases sitting between them. The CDR3 loop spans 15 amino acids. The germline V gene has CDR1 SGHTA and CDR2 FQGNSA.

A word on this clone: A read error may explain this, as a much larger clone is one base away. The chain has TRBV5-4 and TRBJ1-5; weak D call: TRBD1 (6 bases). The CDR3 is made up of 13 amino acids. V dropped 0 bases and J dropped 5 bases, with 6 bases sitting between them. Germline V gene lookup returns CDR1 SGHNT and CDR2 YYREEE (reference sequence). CDR3 loop: CASSLGQDQPQHF. Here the CDR3 DNA reads TGTGCCAGCAGCTTGGGACAGGATCAGCCCCAGCATTTT.

This CDR3 is CASSLVPGLDAEAFF. The CDR3, as DNA: TGCGCCAGCAGCTTGGTTCCAGGGCTAGACGCTGAAGCTTTCTTT. The V and J genes are TRBV5-1 and TRBJ1-1; D is possibly TRBD1 (5 bases). This CDR3 has 15 amino acids. CDR1 and CDR2 (germline): SGHRS, YFSETQ. V gave up 0 bases and J gave up 6 bases, with 15 bases separating them.

This clone was found a few times. The chain links TRBV2 to TRBJ2-7; the D gene is possibly TRBD2 (5 bases). CDR1 and CDR2 from the germline V gene are SNHLY and FYNNEI. Trimming stripped 6 bases from V and 0 bases from J, with 12 bases between. This CDR3 is built from 14 residues. CDR3 sequence reads: CASRPEGTSYEQYF. The CDR3 DNA is TGTGCCAGCAGGCCCGAGGGCACCTCCTACGAGCAGTACTTC.

This clone has just a few counts. Other DNA sequences in the sample encode the same CDR3. The chain couples TRBV9 to TRBJ2-7, with D tentatively TRBD1 (6 bases). The V and J ends lost 2 bases and 3 bases respectively, with 12 bases between them. The CDR3 length is 14 residues. Germline CDR1 reads SGDLS; CDR2 reads YYNGEE. CDR3 DNA sequence: TGTGCCAGCAGCGTCAGCCCACAGGGCTACGAGCAGTACTTC. Its translation: CASSVSPQGYEQYF.

The gene calls are TRBV5-1 and TRBJ2-3, with a tentative D call TRBD2 (7 bases). The CDR3 has 15 residues. V was trimmed by 4 bases and J by 2 bases, leaving 14 bases between them. The germline V gene has CDR1 SGHRS and CDR2 YFSETQ. The CDR3 DNA sequence: TGCGCCAGCAGCCCGGGGGGCGGAAACACAGATACGCAGTATTTT. Its protein product is CASSPGGGNTDTQYF.

The chain links TRBV27 to TRBJ2-2, with a tentative D call TRBD1 (7 bases). V lost 7 bases to trimming and J lost 3 bases, with 18 bases between them. CDR1 MNHEY and CDR2 SMNVEV come from the germline V gene (reference sequence). The CDR3 runs 16 residues. The CDR3 sequence: CASTRGGGRDTGELFF. CDR3 coding DNA: TGTGCCAGCACCCGAGGAGGGGGCCGGGACACCGGGGAGCTGTTTTTT.

V and J are TRBV10-3 and TRBJ2-1; TRBD2 agrees at 12 bases. The junction had 9 bases not matched to a gene; V was cut back by 7 bases and J by 2 bases. From germline, CDR1 is ENHRY and CDR2 SYGVKD. The CDR3 contains 17 residues. CDR3 protein: CAINRLAGVDTYNEQFF. The CDR3 nucleotides read TGTGCCATCAATCGACTAGCGGGAGTTGATACCTACAATGAGCAGTTCTTC.

A single count supports this clone. This chain joins TRBV29-1 and TRBJ1-1; TRBD1 might be the D (5 bases). The germline V gene encodes CDR1 SQVTM and CDR2 ANQGSEA. The length of the CDR3 is 12 residues. Trimming pared 4 bases from V and 7 bases from J, leaving 13 bases between. The CDR3 here is CSVGLETGEAFF. The CDR3 nucleotides are TGCAGCGTTGGGCTCGAAACAGGTGAAGCTTTCTTT. Combining the CDR3 with reference TRBV29-1 and TRBJ1-1 gives the whole variable domain SAVISQKPSRDICQRGTSLTIQCQVDSQVTMMFWYRQQPGQSLTLIATANQGSEATYESGFVIDKFPISRPNLTFSTLTVSNMSPEDSSIYLCSVGLETGEAFFGQGTRLTVV.

This clone is a singleton in its sample. This sequence joins TRBV6-1 and TRBJ2-7, with a tentative D call TRBD1 (6 bases). Germline values: CDR1 MNHNS, CDR2 SASEGT. This CDR3 comprises 14 residues. The germline V and J ends were trimmed by 6 bases and 4 bases, with 16 bases remaining between them. In DNA, the CDR3 is TGTGCCAGCAGGGGTCGCAGGGGTACGTACGAGCAGTACTTC. The encoded protein is CASRGRRGTYEQYF.

Of note for this clone: Additional DNA sequences in this sample encode the identical CDR3. The chain combines TRBV7-3 with TRBJ1-1, with TRBD1 identical over 9 bases. CDR1 and CDR2 (germline): SGHTA, FQGTGA. V shed 4 bases, J shed 2 bases, and the junction held 2 bases outside the gene matches. The CDR3 loop spans 14 amino acids. The CDR3 nucleotides read TGTGCCAGCAGCTCAACAGGGGGCAACACTGAAGCTTTCTTT. This encodes CASSSTGGNTEAFF. The variable domain in full, with the rest retrieved from reference TRBV7-3 and TRBJ1-1, is GAGVSQTPSNKVTEKGKYVELRCDPISGHTALYWYRQSLGQGPEFLIYFQGTGAADDSGLPNDRFFAVRPEGSVSTLKIQRTERGDSAVYLCASSSTGGNTEAFFGQGTRLTVV.

The chain uses TRBV5-1 and TRBJ1-1; TRBD1 matches at 7 bases. This CDR3 region has 15 residues. CDR1 and CDR2 (germline): SGHRS, YFSETQ. V trimming: 3 bases; J trimming: 1 base; junction bases outside the gene matches: 6. The CDR3 protein is CASSSYGTENTEAFF. The CDR3, as DNA: TGCGCCAGCAGCTCATATGGGACAGAGAACACTGAAGCTTTCTTT.

The V gene is TRBV6-5, the J gene TRBJ2-1; the match to TRBD2 covers 9 bases. Germline CDR1 reads MNHEY; CDR2 reads SVGAGI. With V trimmed by 2 bases and J by 0 bases, 2 bases remained unmatched. The CDR3 length is 16 residues. The CDR3 DNA reads as TGTGCCAGCAGTTACGGAGCGGGAGGCTCCTACAATGAGCAGTTCTTC. It encodes CASSYGAGGSYNEQFF.

The rearrangement joins TRBV7-3 to TRBJ2-3; D is perhaps TRBD1 (6 bases). V shed 0 bases and J shed 5 bases, with 12 bases lying between them. The CDR3 contains 15 residues. CDR1 is SGHTA, CDR2 FQGTGA, per germline. CDR3 residues: CASSLTPGTLDTQYF. The CDR3 DNA reads TGTGCCAGCAGCTTAACCCCGGGGACACTAGATACGCAGTATTTT.

This CDR3 is CASSLELAAETQYF. The CDR3 nucleotides read TGTGCCAGCAGCTTAGAACTAGCTGCGGAGACCCAGTACTTC. This chain joins TRBV7-8 and TRBJ2-5; TRBD2 might be the D (6 bases). Germline V CDR1 and CDR2: SGHVS, FQNEAQ. The CDR3 is made up of 14 amino acids. V was trimmed by 1 base and J by 5 bases, leaving 11 bases between them.

The V call is TRBV7-2, the J call TRBJ1-2, with 8 bases aligning to TRBD1. The J segment lost 2 bases and the V segment lost 6 bases, leaving 5 bases of the junction unmatched. The CDR3 runs to 14 residues. Germline V gives CDR1 SGHTA, CDR2 FQGNSA. CDR3 protein: CASSQSGGNYGYTF. The CDR3 DNA reads TGTGCCAGCAGTCAATCAGGGGGCAACTATGGCTACACCTTC.

This CDR3 reads CASSQVSGRGEQYF. DNA for the CDR3: TGCGCCAGCAGCCAAGTAAGCGGGAGGGGAGAGCAGTACTTC. The chain uses TRBV4-3 and TRBJ2-7; 10 nucleotides agree with TRBD2. The CDR3 extends over 14 amino acids. The V and J ends lost 1 base and 7 bases, in that order; junction bases with no gene match: 4. In germline, CDR1 is LGHNA, CDR2 YSLEER.

The V and J genes are TRBV29-1 and TRBJ2-5; weak D call: TRBD2 (6 bases). The length of the CDR3 is 14 residues. Germline V gene sequence: CDR1 SQVTM, CDR2 ANQGSEA. The V end lost 4 bases, the J end lost 5 bases, and 17 bases lay between the germline ends. The CDR3 DNA is TGCAGCGTTGGGAGGGCCCCGGAAAGTGAGACCCAGTACTTC. As protein: CSVGRAPESETQYF.

The gene calls are TRBV6-5 and TRBJ1-4; no firm D call. This CDR3 is 14 amino acids long. From germline, CDR1 is MNHEY and CDR2 SVGAGI. V shed 6 bases and J shed 3 bases, with 11 bases lying between them. This CDR3 reads CASRPPSSNEKLFF. CDR3 nucleotide sequence: TGTGCCAGCAGGCCCCCATCCTCTAATGAAAAACTGTTTTTT.

The CDR3 loop is CASSPTGVSTDTQYF. The CDR3 DNA is TGTGCCAGCAGCCCTACCGGGGTTAGCACAGATACGCAGTATTTT. V is TRBV4-2 and J is TRBJ2-3, with D possibly TRBD2 on 5 matching bases. The CDR3 contains 15 residues. V was pared by 4 bases and J by 0 bases, with 11 bases between. Germline loops: CDR1 LGHNA, CDR2 YNFKEQ.

V usage is TRBV7-8 and J usage is TRBJ2-2; TRBD1 is a possible D gene (5 bases). Looked up from germline, CDR1 is SGHVS and CDR2 is FQNEAQ. Trimming removed 5 bases from V and 14 bases from J, with 15 bases in between. This CDR3 is built from 12 residues. CDR3 sequence (DNA): TGTGCCAGCAGCCTTCAGGATAGGACACTGTTTTTT. This codes for CASSLQDRTLFF.